This TCR beta chain was profiled in a study of blood T cells in healthy people across ages. Findings and caveats of the study: TCR beta diversity was tightly associated with the proportion of naive T cells.

The CDR3 loop spans 15 amino acids. V gave up 6 bases and J gave up 0 bases, with 12 bases separating them. Germline loops: CDR1 SGHTA, CDR2 FQGTGA. This clonotype was seen more than once but under ten times. No antigen is known for it. With a J-beta primer mix and a sample-barcoded 5' primer, a second PCR ran roughly 6 to 11 cycles. TCRdb analysed the 5' RACE reads with MiXCR anew, one entry per CDR3 protein. The sample carries about 1.1 million distinct CDR3 sequences, 35% to 45% recorded once. The receptor comes from a man between 18 and 35 years old in good health. Specimen: blood. The chain combines TRBV7-3 with TRBJ2-1; TRBD2 might be the D (5 bases). The CDR3 DNA reads TGTGCCAGCAGTAGAGCGGCAAGCTCCTACAATGAGCAGTTCTTC. It yields the protein CASSRAASSYNEQFF.